The clone carrying this T cell receptor beta chain came up a few times. The CDR3 has 15 residues. The germline V gene has CDR1 LNHDA and CDR2 SQIVND (reference sequence). The V gene lost 1 base and the J gene lost 4 bases, with 11 bases spanning the gap. Construction of the TCR beta libraries employed iRepertoire HTBI primers in conjunction with Arm-PCR of CDR3 regions. Original methodology: Identification across samples found 50 to 80 TRBV and 12 to 15 TRBJ segments. TCRdb called the multiplex PCR reads again in MiXCR, with one record for every CDR3 protein. The V and J calls follow TCRdb's processing rather than the paper's. The profile covers roughly 560,000 distinct CDR3 sequences, with approximately 16% appearing a single time and approximately 25% taken by the ten largest. Time point meaning: newly diagnosed GD, antithyroid drugs for less than 3 months. The TCR library was made from RNA extracted from PBMCs.

This entry comes from a study of regulatory T cells in long-lasting Graves disease. In addition, the sample was reused for a study of T cells in Graves' hyperthyroidism and ophthalmopathy.

The rearrangement uses TRBV19 and TRBJ2-1; D unclear. The sequence derives from a middle-aged woman with Graves disease. Sequences were derived from peripheral blood mononuclear cells (PBMCs), sampled at new diagnosis, from a patient treated with antithyroid drugs. This CDR3 is CASSIAPLDYNEQFF. The CDR3, as DNA: TGTGCCAGTAGTATAGCCCCTCTGGATTACAATGAGCAGTTCTTC.